This TCR beta chain is drawn from a study of T-cell memory formation after mild COVID-19. Study-wide background: Across donors, TCR clusters were largely donor specific.

TCRdb independently ran MiXCR on the 5' RACE reads; one entry per CDR3 protein. The data hold fewer than 250,000 distinct CDR3 sequences, with 15% observed a single time. Germline CDR1 reads SGHRS; CDR2 reads YFSETQ. V gave up 4 bases and J gave up 4 bases, with 9 bases separating them. The CDR3 is made up of 12 amino acids. This sequence was found in an adult woman who had mild COVID-19 (a few samples of this study predate the infection). Cell type and time point are not known. The sample comprised PBMCs or a T cell subset sorted from them (not recorded which). V is TRBV5-1 and J is TRBJ2-7; D is perhaps TRBD1 or TRBD2 (6 bases each). The CDR3 DNA reads as TGCGCCAGCAGCACAGGGACTTACGAGCAGTACTTC. Its protein product is CASSTGTYEQYF.